The clone carrying this T cell receptor beta chain was seen more than once but under ten times. Its antigen is not known. The entry originates in a study of naive and memory T cell subsets. Findings and limits, study-wide: Diversity fell and Gini index rose from naive through CM, EM, EMRA. Especially in CD8 cells, naive repertoires contained a few larger clonotypes, possibly CD45RA-re-expressing memory cells. Over 90% of naive TCR sequences appeared only once, unlike memory subsets.

The beta constant-region primer was an equimolar mix of two oligonucleotides covering TRBC1 and TRBC2. The ligated cDNA underwent four PCR rounds using SP2 and nested alpha and beta constant-region primers. Ligation attached a single-stranded oligonucleotide with a 12-nucleotide UMI and the SP2 primer to the cDNA 3' end. From the UMI-ligation and nested PCR reads, TCRdb called clonotypes with MiXCR, one entry per CDR3 protein. The sample has roughly 99,000 distinct CDR3 sequences; roughly 12% are singletons. CD4 T cells were positively selected, then CD8 T cells from the CD4-negative fraction. This sequence was found in a human donor in good health. Sequenced: naive CD4+ T cells from blood.

CDR3 nucleotides: TGTGCCAGCAGCTTAGTACAGGGGTCGGCGGGCACCGGGGAGCTGTTTTTT. Residues: CASSLVQGSAGTGELFF. This sequence joins TRBV7-9 and TRBJ2-2; 7 bases match TRBD1. Germline V gene sequence: CDR1 SEHNR, CDR2 FQNEAQ (reference sequence). This CDR3 spans 17 amino acids. The trim removed 1 base at V and 4 bases at J, leaving 9 bases unmatched.